The rows below give T cell receptor beta chains drawn from one sample of a study of blood T cell repertoires in COVID-19. Clones were read by immunoSEQ multiplex PCR, and TCRdb kept only the in-frame ones, dropping some. Seen here are some 70,000 clones, 80% to 90% observed once, and the top ten hold less than 2.5%. Sequencing was carried out using peripheral blood. The receptors were gathered from a human donor in a cohort sampled during active COVID-19. CDR3s include the opening cysteine and the closing phenylalanine or tryptophan. Clone sizes are given selectively: once, few, many, or a class where the clone is expanded.

v_call	j_call	clone_size	cdr3_length	cdr3_aa
TRBV5-1	TRBJ1-5	once	15	CASSFSGDSNQPQHF
TRBV13	TRBJ1-5	.	14	CASSMDRGRQPQHF
TRBV18	TRBJ2-6	.	14	CASSLESGANVLTF
TRBV5-1	TRBJ1-2	.	15	CASSLGIWGERGYTF
TRBV28	TRBJ2-2	.	17	CASSPRWAGGRSGELFF
TRBV6-5	TRBJ2-7	.	13	CASSSQGAGEQYF
TRBV6-5	TRBJ1-2	.	13	CASSYEGTSGYTF
TRBV11-2	TRBJ2-5	.	15	CASSLAHRVQETQYF
TRBV7-2	TRBJ1-2	.	13	CASSSRGNYGYTF
TRBV6-5	TRBJ2-6	few	14	CASSPSGRANVLTF
TRBV30	TRBJ1-1	once	14	CAWRARGSYTEAFF
TRBV5-1	TRBJ2-4	.	14	CASSWGLGTEAQYF
TRBV30	TRBJ1-2	once	11	CAWSADYGYTF
TRBV5-1	TRBJ2-5	.	15	CASSIGQSPQETQYF
TRBV6-2/TRBV6-3	TRBJ1-2	.	11	CASSEYYGYTF
TRBV11-3	TRBJ2-7	once	13	CASSSWGGAEQYF
TRBV14	TRBJ2-1	.	13	CASSQDRLGRTFF
TRBV18	TRBJ2-4	.	14	CASSLDRLAGIQYF
TRBV11-2	TRBJ2-2	.	13	CASSPRGGGELFF
TRBV28	TRBJ2-1	once	12	CASSPTGVGQFF
TRBV9	TRBJ2-1	.	15	CASSSPSGRGNEQFF
TRBV7-9	TRBJ1-2	.	19	CASSLKHSGLRPNSYGYTF
TRBV5-1	TRBJ2-5	.	15	CASSGLGLAGETQYF
TRBV2	TRBJ1-5	.	16	CASSEATGGAGQPQHF
TRBV6-5	TRBJ1-1	.	14	CASSSRGLGDGAFF
TRBV5-4	TRBJ1-2	.	14	CASSLGAVNPGYTF
TRBV4-1	TRBJ2-1	.	14	CASSQDLAVNEQFF
TRBV6-6	TRBJ1-3	.	12	CASSSGGNTIYF
TRBV7-9	TRBJ1-2	.	14	CASSLTREREGYTF
TRBV2	TRBJ1-1	.	15	CASRPVGGANTEAFF
TRBV28	TRBJ1-1	.	11	CASSLRVEAFF
TRBV19	TRBJ1-1	.	14	CASTNRGTNTEAFF
TRBV2	TRBJ2-1	once	16	CASSPRRREGRDEQFF
TRBV6-5	TRBJ1-2	.	14	CASSFSGGAGGYTF
TRBV9	TRBJ2-2	.	17	CASSPRRLAEPTGELFF
TRBV30	TRBJ1-1	.	12	CAWLPGQGAAFF
TRBV7-9	TRBJ2-1	.	16	CASSRGRGSSYNEQFF
TRBV10-1	TRBJ1-1	.	14	CASSRGRRNTEAFF
TRBV6-1	TRBJ2-7	once	13	CASSESQTYEQYF
TRBV5-1	TRBJ2-5	.	15	CASSLAAGTIETQYF
TRBV15	TRBJ2-3	.	14	CATSRDHSGDTQYF
TRBV28	TRBJ1-2	.	12	CASSLAGDGYTF
TRBV2	TRBJ2-1	.	16	CASMRSGQRQTNEQFF
TRBV19	TRBJ1-2	once	16	CASSTGGAIPNYGYTF
TRBV3-1/TRBV3-2	TRBJ2-7	.	15	CASRLSGRGSYEQYF
TRBV6-6	TRBJ2-1	.	15	CASSTRGQGFNEQFF
TRBV5-1	TRBJ2-6	once	16	CASSLAGAVGANVLTF
TRBV7-2	TRBJ2-3	.	14	CASSLDMSTDTQYF
TRBV21-1	TRBJ2-1	.	14	CASSNRDSYNEQFF
TRBV11-2	TRBJ1-2	.	16	CASSSLTGRTMDGYTF
TRBV7-9	TRBJ2-1	.	15	CASSSIAGVPNEQFF
TRBV7-2	TRBJ1-4	.	14	CASSSGQGYEKLFF
TRBV27	TRBJ1-2	.	13	CASRRDRVGGYTF
TRBV7-6	TRBJ2-7	.	16	CASSLAGGLSGGEQYF
TRBV5-4	TRBJ2-1	once	16	CASSRAAGGNYNEQFF